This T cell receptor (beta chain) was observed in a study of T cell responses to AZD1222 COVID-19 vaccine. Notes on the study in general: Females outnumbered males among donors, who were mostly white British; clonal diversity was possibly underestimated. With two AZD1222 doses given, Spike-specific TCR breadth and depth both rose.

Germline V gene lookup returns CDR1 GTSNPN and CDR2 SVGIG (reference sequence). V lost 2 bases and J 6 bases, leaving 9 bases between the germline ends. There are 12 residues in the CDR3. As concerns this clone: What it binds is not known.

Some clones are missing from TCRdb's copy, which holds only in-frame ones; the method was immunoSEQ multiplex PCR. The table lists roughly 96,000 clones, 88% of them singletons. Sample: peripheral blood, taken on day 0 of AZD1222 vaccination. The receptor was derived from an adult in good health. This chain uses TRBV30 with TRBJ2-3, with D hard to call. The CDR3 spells CAWSYRFDTQYF. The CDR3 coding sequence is TGTGCCTGGAGTTATAGGTTTGATACGCAGTATTTT.